The 9 T cell receptor beta chains given below trace back to one sample, sequenced in a study of blood T cells in healthy people across ages. The authors ran a second PCR of roughly 6 to 12 cycles using a sample-barcoded 5' primer and a J-beta primer mix. TCRdb fed the 5' RACE reads into MiXCR, producing one record per CDR3 protein. In the table there are about 1.6 million distinct CDR3 sequences, about 31% of which are singletons. Source material: blood. These receptors were taken from a woman in her twenties or thirties in good health.

This clonotype was counted at least ten times. This chain links TRBV7-2 with TRBJ2-7; 11 positions match TRBD2. Per germline, CDR1 SGHTA and CDR2 FQGNSA. V gave up 8 bases and J gave up 6 bases; unmatched junction bases: 9. The CDR3 loop spans 14 amino acids. The CDR3 sequence: CASGALAGEAEQYF. The CDR3 DNA reads TGTGCCAGCGGGGCACTAGCGGGAGAGGCCGAGCAGTACTTC.

This rearrangement joins TRBV4-1 to TRBJ1-2; a possible D gene is TRBD1 (5 bases). The V gene's germline CDR1 is MGHRA and CDR2 YSYEKL. This CDR3 comprises 17 residues. Trimming left V 0 bases short and J 3 bases short, with 17 bases between. CDR3 residues: CASSQEYGREYHYGYTF. As DNA, the CDR3 is TGCGCCAGCAGCCAAGAATACGGCAGGGAGTATCACTATGGCTACACCTTC.

This clonotype was counted a few times. The gene calls are TRBV7-3 and TRBJ2-7; 7 bases fit TRBD1. CDR3 length equals 15 residues. V lost 6 bases and J lost 0; bases outside the gene matches: 8. Germline V CDR1 and CDR2: SGHTA, FQGTGA. CDR3 protein: CASRKTGVGSYEQYF. CDR3 DNA: TGTGCCAGCAGAAAAACAGGGGTCGGCTCCTACGAGCAGTACTTC.

On this clonotype itself: This is likely a read error, given that the CDR3 carries no conserved phenylalanine or tryptophan at its end. This chain uses TRBV5-5 with TRBJ1-6; D call uncertain. The CDR3 covers 15 residues. V was shortened by 1 base and J by 4 bases, with 9 bases between the two germline ends. The V gene's germline CDR1 is SGHKS and CDR2 YYEKEE (reference sequence). The CDR3 bases are TGTGCCAGCAGCTTGCCCGACGGGTATAATTCACCCCTCCACAGT. Amino acid sequence: CASSLPDGYNSPLHS.

The chain is built from TRBV5-1 and TRBJ1-1; 7 positions agree with TRBD1. The ends lost 4 bases at V and 0 bases at J; junction bases unmatched: 6. Germline lookup yields CDR1 SGHRS and CDR2 YFSETQ. The CDR3 length is 15 residues. The CDR3 nucleotides are TGCGCCAGCAGCCCGGGGGACAGAATGAACACTGAAGCTTTCTTT. Translated, it gives CASSPGDRMNTEAFF.

The rearrangement uses TRBV15 and TRBJ2-3, with 7 nucleotides matching TRBD2. Germline trimming cut 0 bases from V and 6 bases from J; bases unmatched to any gene: 9. The germline V gene has CDR1 LNHNV and CDR2 YYDKDF (reference sequence). There are 16 residues in the CDR3. The CDR3 here is CATSRERGREIDTQYF. In DNA, the CDR3 is TGTGCCACCAGCAGAGAACGAGGGCGGGAGATCGATACGCAGTATTTT.

This clonotype has only a few counts. For the CDR3, the DNA is TGTGCCAGCAGTTACTCCGCAGAGAGGGCTTTCTTT. This gives the protein CASSYSAERAFF. The V call is TRBV6-6, the J call TRBJ1-1, with D uncertain. The CDR3 contains 12 residues. Trimming removed 0 bases at V and 11 bases at J, with 10 bases between. From germline, CDR1 is MNHNY and CDR2 SVGAGI (reference sequence).

With regard to this clonotype: At one end, the junction sequence differs from germline, possibly due to a read error. The V and J genes are TRBV4-1 and TRBJ2-5; no clear D. CDR1 MGHRA and CDR2 YSYEKL come from the germline V gene. This CDR3 is built from 13 residues. The CDR3 region is CASNQSILKEQYF. The CDR3 DNA reads TGCGCCAGCAACCAATCAATCCTGAAAGAGCAGTACTTC.

This clonotype was detected only a few times. The chain has TRBV20-1 and TRBJ2-5; the match to TRBD2 covers 7 bases. The CDR3 is made up of 13 amino acids. The ends lost 6 bases at V and 4 bases at J; junction bases unmatched: 8. Germline CDR1 DFQATT, CDR2 SNEGSKA (reference sequence). The CDR3 DNA sequence: TGCAGTGCCAAGACTAGCCCCAGAGAGACCCAGTACTTC. It translates to CSAKTSPRETQYF.